What follows is one T cell receptor beta chain and its context. In the source study's methods: Reference gene primer amplification in the assay estimated nucleated cell counts. TCRdb's copy holds only in-frame clones and misses some; the assay was immunoSEQ multiplex PCR. D and trimming were read from the DNA, whereas the V and J calls and clone size are those reported in that table. The table lists about 300,000 clones, roughly 80% of them singletons. Those enrolled in Seattle joined during active infection and were followed longitudinally afterward. This sample was included in a study of blood T cell repertoires in COVID-19. Across the study: Acute and convalescent COVID-19 samples came from the United States, Italy and Spain.

The CDR3 totals 16 residues. Germline V CDR1 and CDR2: MDHEN, SYDVKM. The ends were cut back, 1 base at V and 7 bases at J, with 17 bases in the middle. Sequencing was done on a sample of peripheral blood. J is TRBJ1-5 and V is TRBV28; D unclear. The clonotype was recovered from a human donor with COVID-19, enrolled during active disease. The donor label of this sample is uncertain. The CDR3, as DNA: TGTGCCAGCAGTTTATATTTGCAGGAGGCATCCCAGCCCCAGCATTTT. Its protein is CASSLYLQEASQPQHF.